This passage covers 13 T cell receptor beta chains from one sample sequenced in a study of blood T cell repertoires in COVID-19. Some clones are missing from TCRdb's copy, which holds only in-frame ones; the method was immunoSEQ multiplex PCR. This table holds some 220,000 clones, about 83% found once. Sequencing used peripheral blood. The receptor set was obtained from a man between 45 and 60 years old with acute or convalescent COVID-19.

The V call is TRBV12-2, the J call TRBJ2-7; TRBD2, the table's D call, was not compared with the DNA. TRBV12-2 is given as a pseudogene. This CDR3 contains 15 residues. The CDR3: CASRLEEWREEEQYF. The CDR3 DNA sequence: TGTGCAAGTCGCTTAGAGGAGTGGCGGGAGGAAGAGCAGTACTTC.

The genes are TRBV24-1 and TRBJ2-1, with 12 nucleotides matching TRBD2. Germline trimming cut 6 bases from V and 2 bases from J; bases unmatched to any gene: 19. This CDR3 is built from 21 residues. Germline loops: CDR1 KGHDR, CDR2 SFDVKD. CDR3 sequence reads: CATSPGGPGLAGKGTYNEQFF. CDR3 nucleotides: TGTGCCACCAGTCCAGGGGGCCCCGGACTAGCGGGAAAGGGGACCTACAATGAGCAGTTCTTC.

V gene TRBV19 combines with J gene TRBJ1-5; D ambiguous. The CDR3 covers 14 residues. Germline V gene lookup returns CDR1 LNHDA and CDR2 SQIVND (reference sequence). Trimming shortened V by 7 bases and J by 0 bases, and 10 bases separated the two germline ends. Written as DNA, the CDR3 is TGTGCCAGTACACCGGGGTATAGCAATCAGCCCCAGCATTTT. Translating gives CASTPGYSNQPQHF. Full variable domain (remainder filled in from reference TRBV19 and TRBJ1-5): DGGITQSPKYLFRKEGQNVTLSCEQNLNHDAMYWYRQDPGQGLRLIYYSQIVNDFQKGDIAEGYSVSREKKESFPLTVTSAQKNPTAFYLCASTPGYSNQPQHFGDGTRLSIL.

The genes are TRBV12-5 and TRBJ1-2, with D possibly TRBD1 on 5 matching bases. Germline loops: CDR1 LGHNT, CDR2 FRNRAP. Trimming took 4 bases from V and 7 from J, leaving 10 bases between them. The CDR3 totals 12 residues. CDR3 protein: CASGSGDGGYTF. The CDR3 nucleotides read TGTGCTAGTGGTTCGGGGGATGGTGGCTACACCTTC.

V and J are TRBV14 and TRBJ1-2; TRBD1 matches at 12 bases. J gave up 2 bases and V 7 bases, and 2 bases lay outside the gene matches. This CDR3 is 14 amino acids long. Germline assignment: CDR1 SGHDN and CDR2 FVKESK. The CDR3 spells CASTGTGGNYGYTF. CDR3 DNA sequence: TGTGCCAGCACCGGGACAGGGGGCAACTATGGCTACACCTTC.

A few counts support this clone. This chain links TRBV7-8 with TRBJ2-3; 9 bases are a match to TRBD1. The germline V gene encodes CDR1 SGHVS and CDR2 FQNEAQ. The CDR3 is made up of 16 amino acids. V was clipped by 4 bases and J by 3 bases; unmatched bases: 8. The CDR3 bases are TGTGCCAGCAGCTCGAACCGGGACAGGGTGACAGATACGCAGTATTTT. Amino acid sequence: CASSSNRDRVTDTQYF.

CDR3 bases: TGTGCCAGCAGCTTAGGTCTGACCCTGGGGCCAGATACGCAGTATTTT. Translating gives CASSLGLTLGPDTQYF. This chain joins TRBV7-3 and TRBJ2-3; tentative D call: TRBD1 (5 bases). Germline CDR1 is SGHTA and CDR2 is FQGTGA. This CDR3 region has 16 residues. The V end was cut by 2 bases, the J end by 4 bases, with 16 bases between.

The chain links TRBV7-2 to TRBJ1-5; 9 nucleotides align to TRBD1. The CDR3 runs to 15 residues. V lost 5 bases and J lost 7; bases outside the gene matches: 9. Germline values: CDR1 SGHTA, CDR2 FQGNSA. In nucleotides, the CDR3 is TGTGCCAGCAGCCTCTTGACAGGGGGATGGCAGCCCCAGCATTTT. Encoded protein: CASSLLTGGWQPQHF.

Points on this clone: This specimen includes other DNA sequences encoding the same CDR3. The rearrangement joins TRBV20-1 to TRBJ2-7; no clear D. The CDR3 is 11 residues long. V lost 5 bases, J lost 4 bases, and 9 bases lay in between. The V gene's germline CDR1 is DFQATT and CDR2 SNEGSKA (reference sequence). The CDR3 reads CSALTAYEQYF. Written as DNA, the CDR3 is TGCAGTGCTTTAACAGCTTACGAGCAGTACTTC.

The chain recombines TRBV6-5 with TRBJ1-2; TRBD1 aligns across 7 bases. The V and J ends lost 2 bases and 7 bases, in that order; junction bases with no gene match: 10. This CDR3 contains 15 residues. Germline CDR1 MNHEY, CDR2 SVGAGI. The chain's CDR3 is CASSYQQGPLSGYTF. The CDR3 DNA reads as TGTGCCAGCAGTTACCAACAGGGGCCTTTATCTGGCTACACCTTC.

This rearrangement joins TRBV7-9 to TRBJ1-2, with D possibly TRBD1 on 6 matching bases. Germline assignment: CDR1 SEHNR and CDR2 FQNEAQ (reference sequence). V was cut by 5 bases and J by 4 bases, with 17 bases left in between. This CDR3 comprises 15 residues. The CDR3 nucleotides are TGTGCCAGCAGCATCGGGGGGGACATTTTCTATGGCTACACCTTC. Protein product: CASSIGGDIFYGYTF.

The chain combines TRBV18 with TRBJ1-5; D is unresolved. V was clipped by 1 base and J by 1 base, with 11 bases between them. Germline assignment: CDR1 KGHSH and CDR2 LQKENI. The CDR3 is 16 amino acids. The CDR3: CASSPQEVRSNQPQHF. CDR3 bases: TGTGCCAGCTCACCACAGGAGGTCAGGAGCAATCAGCCCCAGCATTTT.

Notes on this clone: It is unclear where the CDR3 begins or ends on the DNA, so no DNA is shown, and the CDR3 is as TCRdb lists it. The genes are TRBV2 and TRBJ1-2; TRBD1, the table's D call, was not compared with the DNA. Germline V lookup: CDR1 SNHLY, CDR2 FYNNEI. The CDR3 extends over 15 residues, inclusive of both ends. The CDR3 sequence: CASILDRASNYGYTF.